This T cell receptor (beta chain) was profiled in a study of blood T cells in healthy people across ages (dated by TCRdb to the mid-2010s). About the full investigation: Template switching captured roughly one uniquely barcoded TCR beta cDNA molecule per two T cells in model experiments. The study measured age-related changes in TCR beta repertoire diversity using deep sequencing normalized with unique cDNA molecular identifiers. The donors were split into four age groups: young (average around 15 years), middle-aged (about 40), aged (over 55) and long-lived (roughly 86). To avoid experimental bias, donors of different ages were spread randomly across the sequencing lanes. For two donors (one aged 18 to 29 and one aged 80 or older), the study analyzed two additional independent replicas of 1 million unique cDNA reads from the same blood draw. What the work shows at the level of the full study, not this receptor alone: There was a strong correlation between observed TCR beta diversity and the percentage of naive T cells measured by flow cytometry. Total diversity estimates from one million sequenced T cells were considered lower bounds and underestimates. Bulk unsorted PBMC profiling prevented conclusive comparison of naive and antigen-experienced compartments. Compared with the aged group, more naive CD4+ T cells, fewer expanded clones and increased TCR diversity were shown by the long-lived group, suggesting age selection. Because donor CMV infection status was unknown, age-related changes in expanded clonotypes were potentially confounded. Observed TCR beta diversity per million T cells fell roughly linearly with age, and a significant reduction was already apparent by age around 40.

Systemically healthy Caucasian individuals from Russia, over 30 in total and aged roughly 6 to 100 years, were included as donors. Each donor gave about 9.7 milliliters of peripheral blood, drawn into EDTA-treated Vacutainer tubes. Ficoll-Paque density-gradient centrifugation was used to isolate PBMCs, with at least 6.5 million per sample. Total RNA, at least 5.5 micrograms per sample, was extracted from PBMCs with Trizol reagent. The percentages of naive CD45RAhigh/CD27high T cells were determined by flow cytometry on a PBMC aliquot from every donor. From the germline V gene, CDR1 is MDHEN and CDR2 is SYDVKM. The CDR3 starts with the cysteine, ends with the phenylalanine, and has 16 residues. Of all the DNA, just the CDR3 is kept, 48 bases in frame from base 1. Turning to this clonotype: The antigen it recognizes is unknown. It has no much larger one-base neighbor in the sample; base qualities were not kept.

Library prep was done by 5' RACE. Sequencing was carried out with an Illumina HiSeq 2500. A second roughly 7 to 11 cycle PCR used a sample-barcoded 5' primer and a J-beta primer mix. A template-switch 5' adaptor carrying 12 random nucleotides introduced a unique molecular identifier onto each TCR beta cDNA molecule. Each sample yielded at least 3 million CDR3-containing paired-end reads. First-strand cDNA was synthesized from all RNA with the Mint cDNA synthesis kit, primed by a TRBC-specific oligonucleotide. All cDNA was treated with uracil-DNA glycosylase and then went through a first 18-cycle PCR with the universal primers M1SS and BC2_uni_R. Per the authors' processing: Normalization of each sample was performed by random selection of 1 million high-quality reads, each carrying a distinct molecular identifier. Instead of being binned into consensus sequences, reads with shared molecular identifiers were discarded. MiTCR, with a Q25 quality threshold and the strictest error-elimination algorithm, was used for CDR3 identification, clonotype clustering and error correction. Lower-bound total TCR beta diversity was estimated with a nonparametric unseen species model using Euler transformation. TCRdb cleaned the public reads at Q25 with fastp, built clones with MiXCR and kept in-frame beta chains. Rows matching on CDR3 protein sequence are summarized as one entry with the most common DNA and genes. Clone size and V and J calls follow TCRdb, not the original study. The sample yields about 1.4 million distinct CDR3 sequences; 59% were counted once. The ten biggest clones cover about 6.3% of the sample.

The sequence was collected from a man younger than 35 in good health. The V and J genes are TRBV28 and TRBJ2-5; matching of 6 bases hints at TRBD1 as the D gene. The last part of the DNA fits TRBJ2-7 better; the J call may be wrong. The sequenced sample consisted of blood. The DNA sequence is given as TGTGCCAGCAGTCAAATTGGGGGCGGCAGACCCTACGAGCAGTACTTC. Protein translation: CASSQIGGGRPYEQYF.